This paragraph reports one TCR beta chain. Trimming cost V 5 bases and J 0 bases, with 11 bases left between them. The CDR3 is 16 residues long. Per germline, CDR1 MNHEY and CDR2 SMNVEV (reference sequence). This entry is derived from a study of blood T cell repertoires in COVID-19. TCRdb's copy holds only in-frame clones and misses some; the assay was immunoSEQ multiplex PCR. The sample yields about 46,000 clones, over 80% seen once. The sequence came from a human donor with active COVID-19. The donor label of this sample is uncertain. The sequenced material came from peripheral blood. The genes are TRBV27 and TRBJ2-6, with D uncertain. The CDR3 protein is CASSQVMASGANVLTF. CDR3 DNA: TGTGCCAGCAGTCAGGTAATGGCCTCTGGGGCCAACGTCCTGACTTTC.